The 17 T cell receptor beta chains presented below share a single source sample, sequenced in a study of resident and recirculating memory T cells in vitiligo. Using immunoSEQ multiplex PCR, the repertoire was profiled, and TCRdb retains in-frame clones only, with some absent. The sample holds 60,000 to 80,000 clones, roughly 92% seen once. Sequencing used blood. All receptors derive from a male donor with vitiligo.

The CDR3 region is CAWSVGSVGATPLHF. The CDR3 nucleotides read TGTGCCTGGAGTGTGGGGTCCGTGGGGGCTACACCCCTCCACTTT. J is TRBJ1-6 and V is TRBV30; D perhaps matches TRBD1 (6 bases). This CDR3 is built from 15 residues. V was shortened by 0 bases and J by 11 bases, with 17 bases between the two germline ends. Germline values: CDR1 GTSNPN, CDR2 SVGIG (reference sequence). The full variable domain, rest sourced from reference TRBV30 and TRBJ1-6, is SQTIHQWPATLVQPVGSPLSLECTVEGTSNPNLYWYRQAAGRGLQLLFYSVGIGQISSEVPQNLSASRPQDRQFILSSKKLLLSDSGFYLCAWSVGSVGATPLHFGNGTRLTVT.

The chain carries TRBV7-2 and TRBJ1-6, with 8 bases fitting TRBD1. Germline V gene sequence: CDR1 SGHTA, CDR2 FQGNSA. The CDR3 has 13 amino acids. The trim removed 5 bases at V and 10 bases at J, leaving 4 bases unmatched. The CDR3 reads CASSPDRESPLHF. CDR3 nucleotides: TGTGCCAGCAGCCCGGACAGGGAATCACCCCTCCACTTT.

The V call is TRBV30, the J call TRBJ2-3; 8 nucleotides match TRBD1. Germline loops: CDR1 GTSNPN, CDR2 SVGIG (reference sequence). The trim removed 2 bases at V and 0 bases at J, leaving 1 base unmatched. CDR3 length: 14 amino acids. CDR3 protein: CAWSQGASTDTQYF. The CDR3 DNA reads as TGTGCCTGGAGTCAGGGGGCTAGCACAGATACGCAGTATTTT.

The gene calls are TRBV19 and TRBJ2-2; 10 nucleotides agree with TRBD1. This CDR3 has 15 residues. V dropped 4 bases and J dropped 5; count of bases not matched to a gene: 4. Germline V gene sequence: CDR1 LNHDA, CDR2 SQIVND (reference sequence). The CDR3, as DNA: TGTGCCAGTAGTAGGAGGACAGGGGGGACCGGGGAGCTGTTTTTT. This sequence encodes CASSRRTGGTGELFF.

J is TRBJ2-7 and V is TRBV28, with D possibly matching TRBD1 (5 bases). The CDR3 has 17 residues. V was shortened by 3 bases and J by 4 bases, with 22 bases between the two germline ends. From germline, CDR1 is MDHEN and CDR2 SYDVKM. The CDR3 bases are TGTGCCAGCAGTTTGACCGTAGTAGGGGCCAAATTTTACGAGCAGTACTTC. Amino acids: CASSLTVVGAKFYEQYF. Full variable domain (remainder filled in from reference TRBV28 and TRBJ2-7): DVKVTQSSRYLVKRTGEKVFLECVQDMDHENMFWYRQDPGLGLRLIYFSYDVKMKEKGDIPEGYSVSREKKERFSLILESASTNQTSMYLCASSLTVVGAKFYEQYFGPGTRLTVT.

J is TRBJ1-4 and V is TRBV27, with 7 nucleotides matching TRBD1. Germline trimming cut 5 bases from V and 2 bases from J; bases unmatched to any gene: 8. This CDR3 spans 16 amino acids. The germline CDR1 and CDR2 sequences are MNHEY and SMNVEV (reference sequence). Here the CDR3 DNA reads TGTGCCAGCAGTCACCGAAACAGGGGTACTAATGAAAAACTGTTTTTT. Its translation: CASSHRNRGTNEKLFF.

The chain combines TRBV19 with TRBJ1-6, with 7 positions matching TRBD1. V shed 7 bases, J shed 9 bases, and the junction held 12 bases outside the gene matches. The CDR3 spans 15 residues. Germline CDR1 and CDR2: LNHDA and SQIVND (reference sequence). The CDR3 DNA sequence: TGTGCCAGTACCACAAGCGAGGGGGCGGGTTCACCCCTCCACTTT. As protein: CASTTSEGAGSPLHF.

The chain is built from TRBV21-1 and TRBJ1-5; TRBD1 is the table's D call, not checked against the DNA. TRBV21-1 is recorded as a pseudogene. The CDR3 covers 16 residues. DNA of the CDR3: TGTGCCAGCAGCAAAGTTTCAACAGGGGGCCCTCAGCCCCAGCATTTT. This encodes CASSKVSTGGPQPQHF.

This clone appeared a single time. The V gene is TRBV6-6, the J gene TRBJ2-7; D unclear. V was trimmed by 0 bases and J by 1 base, leaving 7 bases between them. The CDR3 is 14 amino acids. CDR1 and CDR2 from the germline V gene are MNHNY and SVGAGI (reference sequence). The CDR3: CASSYSVQSYEQYF. CDR3 nucleotide sequence: TGTGCCAGCAGTTACTCGGTCCAGTCCTACGAGCAGTACTTC.

This clone was detected only a few times. The J gene is TRBJ1-5, the V gene TRBV4-1; tentatively, D is TRBD1 (6 bases). Germline CDR1 and CDR2: MGHRA and YSYEKL. This CDR3 has 15 residues. The V end was cut by 6 bases, the J end by 0 bases, with 12 bases between. The DNA of the CDR3 is TGCGCCAGCAGTCTCAACAGGGATAGCAATCAGCCCCAGCATTTT. Protein: CASSLNRDSNQPQHF.

The J gene is TRBJ2-7, the V gene TRBV10-3; 9 positions match TRBD1. Trimming took 6 bases from V and 3 from J; bases not matched to a gene: 12. The germline gives CDR1 ENHRY, CDR2 SYGVKD. The CDR3 is 16 residues long. CDR3 region: CAISVRQGGPFYEQYF. For the CDR3, the DNA is TGTGCCATCAGCGTTCGACAGGGGGGCCCATTCTACGAGCAGTACTTC.

The gene calls are TRBV30 and TRBJ2-7; a possible D gene is TRBD1 (5 bases). This CDR3 region has 13 residues. Germline CDR1 reads GTSNPN; CDR2 reads SVGIG (reference sequence). V was clipped by 2 bases and J by 5 bases, with 13 bases between them. In DNA, the CDR3 is TGTGCCTGGAGTATTACAGGAATGAACGAGCAGTACTTC. This encodes CAWSITGMNEQYF.

This rearrangement joins TRBV6-4 to TRBJ2-1; D remains ambiguous. Germline loops: CDR1 MRHNA, CDR2 SNTAGT. V was clipped by 5 bases and J by 10 bases, with 18 bases between them. The CDR3 runs 14 residues. Written as DNA, the CDR3 is TGTGCCAGCAGTCGACTCGCGGAGTCTGGCGAGCAGTTCTTC. Amino acid sequence: CASSRLAESGEQFF.

This rearrangement joins TRBV5-6 to TRBJ2-5, with unresolved D. V lost 4 bases and J 2 bases, leaving 9 bases between the germline ends. From germline, CDR1 is SGHDT and CDR2 YYEEEE. This CDR3 has 13 amino acids. The CDR3 reads CASSLAQQETQYF. As DNA, the CDR3 is TGTGCCAGCAGCCTCGCCCAGCAAGAGACCCAGTACTTC.

The V and J genes are TRBV13 and TRBJ1-5, with D possibly matching TRBD1 (6 bases). The V end was cut by 0 bases, the J end by 6 bases, with 12 bases between. Germline CDR1 and CDR2: PRHDT and FYEKMQ (reference sequence). This CDR3 has 15 residues. The CDR3 sequence: CASSLGRGAGQPQHF. The CDR3 bases are TGTGCCAGCAGCTTAGGACGGGGGGCAGGTCAGCCCCAGCATTTT.

The chain uses TRBV6-1 and TRBJ2-7, with 7 positions matching TRBD1. Trimming at V came to 6 bases and at J to 0 bases, leaving 8 bases not matched to a gene. In germline, CDR1 is MNHNS, CDR2 SASEGT. This CDR3 is 15 amino acids long. The CDR3 bases are TGTGCCAGCAGGAGAGGCCGGGACAGCTCCTACGAGCAGTACTTC. Protein product: CASRRGRDSSYEQYF.

Comment on this clone: A junction boundary mismatches the germline segment, possibly from a read error. The V call is TRBV19, the J call TRBJ1-2, with D tentatively TRBD1 (5 bases). Germline lookup yields CDR1 LNHDA and CDR2 SQIVND (reference sequence). This CDR3 has 15 residues. The CDR3 loop is CASSIRGRVSYAYTF. For the CDR3, the DNA is TGTGCCAGTAGTATAAGAGGCAGGGTAAGCTATGCCTACACCTTC.